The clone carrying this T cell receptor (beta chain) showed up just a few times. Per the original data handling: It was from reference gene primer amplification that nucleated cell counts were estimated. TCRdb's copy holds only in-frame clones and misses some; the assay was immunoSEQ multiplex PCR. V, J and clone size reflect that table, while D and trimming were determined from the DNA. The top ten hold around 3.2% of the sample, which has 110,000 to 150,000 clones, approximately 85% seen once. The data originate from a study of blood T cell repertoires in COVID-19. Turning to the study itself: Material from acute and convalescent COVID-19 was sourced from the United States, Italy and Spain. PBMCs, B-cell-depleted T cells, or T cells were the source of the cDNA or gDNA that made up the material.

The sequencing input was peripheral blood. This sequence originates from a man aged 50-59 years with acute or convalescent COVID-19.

The CDR3 nucleotides read TGTGCCAGCAATGGAGGGGGCGACGGGGAGCTGTTTTTT. Translation gives CASNGGGDGELFF. The rearrangement joins TRBV9 to TRBJ2-2; maybe TRBD1 (7 bases). The V gene's germline CDR1 is SGDLS and CDR2 YYNGEE. The V end lost 6 bases, the J end lost 7 bases, and 13 bases lay between the germline ends. The CDR3 has 13 amino acids.